This T cell receptor (beta chain) was obtained from a study of glioma-infiltrating T cells after dendritic cell vaccination. Overall study: Patients received autologous tumor lysate-pulsed dendritic cell vaccination between about 2002 and 2013.

Sequencing was performed with immunoSEQ multiplex PCR; in TCRdb, only in-frame clones are kept and a portion is missing. The table records over 90,000 clones, more than 70% of them present only once. This CDR3 spans 15 amino acids. Germline loops: CDR1 LGHNA, CDR2 YSLEER. V trimming: 4 bases; J trimming: 4 bases; junction bases outside the gene matches: 4. The J gene is TRBJ2-1, the V gene TRBV4-3, with 10 bases aligning to TRBD2. Sequenced here: blood, sampled before dendritic cell vaccination. This clonotype was obtained from a human donor with glioblastoma. The CDR3 is CASSPGLAEYNEQFF. CDR3 nucleotide sequence: TGCGCCAGCAGCCCAGGACTAGCGGAGTACAATGAGCAGTTCTTC.